This T cell receptor beta chain was obtained from a study of breast tumors, draining lymph nodes, adjacent tissues. Study results and caveats: Data only fit, rather than demonstrated, lymph node origin of most tumor T cells. Tumor TCR diversity was below lymph nodes but above nontumor tissue. Compared with basal-like, luminal-like tumors shared significantly more repertoire with nontumor tissue. Data fit most tumor T cells coming from lymph node, expanding in tumor.

Via MiXCR, TCRdb re-called the multiplex PCR reads, giving one row per CDR3 protein. This sample has over 20,000 distinct CDR3 sequences; about a third occur once, and the top ten carry 8.5% to 14%. This clonotype was recorded many times. Its target is unknown. CDR1 and CDR2 (germline): KGHDR, SFDVKD. The J segment lost 0 bases and the V segment lost 5 bases, leaving 5 bases of the junction unmatched. This CDR3 comprises 15 residues. The sample was breast tumor tissue. V usage is TRBV24-1 and J usage is TRBJ2-7; the match to TRBD1 covers 8 bases. The receptor's source is a female donor with breast cancer. Some clones in this sample may be carry-over from other donors' samples. In DNA form, the CDR3 reads TGTGCCACCAGTGGGGGGACAGGACTCTCCTACGAGCAGTACTTC. Translating it yields CATSGGTGLSYEQYF.